Below, 31 T cell receptor beta chains from the same sample are listed, as sequenced in a study of breast tumors, draining lymph nodes, adjacent tissues. MiXCR was run by TCRdb on the multiplex PCR reads, yielding one entry per CDR3 protein. The profile shows around 290,000 distinct CDR3 sequences, 30% of them singletons. Axillary draining lymph nodes of breast cancer patients supplied the node samples. What was sequenced was axillary lymph node tissue. These TCRs come from a female donor with breast cancer. Some clones in this sample may be carry-over from other donors' samples.

At least ten counts were recorded for this clonotype. V usage is TRBV11-3 and J usage is TRBJ2-2; 8 positions agree with TRBD2. V dropped 3 bases and J dropped 6; count of bases not matched to a gene: 0. CDR1 and CDR2 from the germline V gene are SGHNT and YENEEA. This CDR3 has 13 residues. Written as DNA, the CDR3 is TGTGCCAGCAGCTTTAGCGGGGCCGGGGAGCTGTTTTTT. Protein product: CASSFSGAGELFF.

The chain carries TRBV19 and TRBJ1-1; weak D call: TRBD1 (6 bases). The CDR3 loop spans 12 amino acids. In germline, CDR1 is LNHDA, CDR2 SQIVND (reference sequence). With 8 bases removed from V and 11 bases from J, the gap between germline ends came to 18 bases. CDR3 loop: CASARGLAGAFF. The CDR3 nucleotides read TGTGCCAGTGCCAGGGGACTGGCGGGTGCTTTCTTT.

This clonotype was detected a few times. This may be a read error, as it is one base from a much larger clone. The chain has TRBV20-1 and TRBJ2-1; TRBD2 aligns across 11 bases. CDR3 length: 17 residues. Germline lookup yields CDR1 DFQATT and CDR2 SNEGSKA (reference sequence). The DNA of the CDR3 is TGCAGTGCCACCGGGACTAGCGGACCAAGCTCCTACGATGAGCAGTTCTTC. Protein sequence: CSATGTSGPSSYDEQFF.

This clonotype has at least ten counts. The chain uses TRBV7-8 and TRBJ1-2, with D unresolved. CDR1 and CDR2 from the germline V gene are SGHVS and FQNEAQ. V was pared by 5 bases and J by 1 base, with 5 bases between. This CDR3 has 12 residues. The CDR3 is CASSASNYGYTF. The CDR3 DNA sequence: TGTGCCAGCAGCGCGAGTAACTATGGCTACACCTTC.

This clonotype has a single count. A much larger clone differs from this one at a single base, so this may be a read error. V is TRBV6-1 and J is TRBJ1-5; the D is unclear. The J call may be incorrect, as the DNA end agrees better with TRBJ2-3. Germline loops: CDR1 MNHNS, CDR2 SASEGT. The length of the CDR3 is 12 residues. The CDR3: CASRMVNQPQYF. The CDR3 DNA is TGTGCCAGCAGAATGGTCAATCAGCCCCAGTATTTT.

At least ten counts were recorded for this clonotype. This chain links TRBV7-8 with TRBJ2-2, with 10 bases aligning to TRBD1. The CDR3 has 17 residues. Trimming cost V 5 bases and J 3 bases; bases outside gene matches: 9. Per the germline V gene, CDR1 is SGHVS and CDR2 is FQNEAQ. CDR3 DNA: TGTGCCAGCAGCAAATGGAAGGGACAGGGGTACACCGGGGAGCTGTTTTTT. Its protein product is CASSKWKGQGYTGELFF. Variable domain in full (rest from reference TRBV7-8 and TRBJ2-2): GAGVSQSPRYKVAKRGQDVALRCDPISGHVSLFWYQQALGQGPEFLTYFQNEAQLDKSGLPSDRFFAERPEGSVSTLKIQRTQQEDSAVYLCASSKWKGQGYTGELFFGEGSRLTVL.

The table lists this clonotype with many counts. This chain's CDR3 is CASSPLGGNSYEQYF. The CDR3 nucleotides are TGTGCCAGCAGCCCCCTAGGTGGCAACTCCTACGAGCAGTACTTC. This chain joins TRBV7-2 and TRBJ2-7; the D is unclear. Trimming stripped 5 bases from V and 0 bases from J, with 14 bases between. Germline values: CDR1 SGHTA, CDR2 FQGNSA. The CDR3 runs 15 residues.

This clonotype was seen at least ten times. V gene TRBV19 combines with J gene TRBJ1-2, with D perhaps TRBD1 (6 bases). V was shortened by 6 bases and J by 0 bases, with 14 bases between the two germline ends. The CDR3 covers 15 residues. Germline V gene lookup returns CDR1 LNHDA and CDR2 SQIVND (reference sequence). DNA for the CDR3: TGTGCCAGTAGAACGACAGGATTAGCTAACTATGGCTACACCTTC. Protein: CASRTTGLANYGYTF.

This clonotype was seen more than once but under ten times. The chain uses TRBV30 and TRBJ2-2; D is unclear. The V and J ends lost 2 bases and 5 bases respectively, with 18 bases between them. This CDR3 spans 16 amino acids. The germline V gene encodes CDR1 GTSNPN and CDR2 SVGIG (reference sequence). The CDR3 DNA is TGTGCCTGGAGTTTCCAAGCGTGGGGAACAACCGGGGAGCTGTTTTTT. Its protein product is CAWSFQAWGTTGELFF.

This clonotype was observed a handful of times. The chain employs TRBV6-1 and TRBJ2-1; 7 nucleotides match TRBD1. V shed 6 bases and J 4 bases; nucleotides not matched to a gene: 9. Germline values: CDR1 MNHNS, CDR2 SASEGT. The CDR3 loop spans 15 amino acids. The CDR3 region has the DNA TGTGCCAGCAGGACAGGGACAGCGACTTACAATGAGCAGTTCTTC. Its translation is CASRTGTATYNEQFF.

This clonotype was seen more than once but under ten times. The genes are TRBV3-1 and TRBJ1-3; possibly TRBD1 for D (6 bases). This CDR3 contains 14 residues. V lost 6 bases to trimming and J lost 2 bases, with 11 bases between them. Germline V lookup: CDR1 LGHDT, CDR2 YNNKEL (reference sequence). The CDR3 loop is CASRWSGAGNTIYF. CDR3 in DNA: TGTGCCAGCAGGTGGTCAGGGGCTGGAAACACCATATATTTT.

This clonotype was picked up many times. The CDR3 coding sequence is TGCAGTGCGGAGAGGTCTGGATACGAGCAGTACTTC. It encodes CSAERSGYEQYF. The chain has TRBV20-1 and TRBJ2-7; no clear D. The CDR3 length is 12 residues. The germline CDR1 and CDR2 sequences are DFQATT and SNEGSKA (reference sequence). The V end was cut by 6 bases, the J end by 4 bases, with 13 bases between.

The gene calls are TRBV29-1 and TRBJ2-1; TRBD2 agrees at 12 bases. J was trimmed by 1 base and V by 7 bases; bases with no gene match: 14. The CDR3 covers 18 residues. Germline-derived CDR1 and CDR2 are SQVTM and ANQGSEA. DNA for the CDR3: TGCAGCGCCGCATCGACTAGCGGGAGAGGGTGGTCCTACAATGAGCAGTTCTTC. This sequence encodes CSAASTSGRGWSYNEQFF.

There are many counts of this clonotype. The chain joins TRBV6-5 to TRBJ1-6, with 11 bases aligning to TRBD1. After removal of 2 bases from V and 10 bases from J, the junction contained 7 bases not matched to a gene. The CDR3 extends over 16 amino acids. Germline V gives CDR1 MNHEY, CDR2 SVGAGI. The CDR3, as DNA: TGTGCCAGCAGTTACGGGGGACAGGGGGAGGGATCACCCCTCCACTTT. It encodes CASSYGGQGEGSPLHF.

J is TRBJ2-2 and V is TRBV6-2 or TRBV6-3, with 7 bases fitting TRBD2. Germline V CDR1 and CDR2: MNHEY, SVGEGT. The V segment lost 5 bases and the J segment 4 bases; nucleotides outside the gene matches: 4. This CDR3 is 14 amino acids long. CDR3 protein: CASSGLVVTGELFF. The CDR3 nucleotides are TGTGCCAGCAGTGGACTAGTGGTCACCGGGGAGCTGTTTTTT.

On this clonotype itself: A much more abundant neighbour one base away suggests this may be a read error. In DNA form, the CDR3 reads TGCAGTGCTAGTGGCCCTACCGTCGACGCGCAGTACTTC. Residues: CSASGPTVDAQYF. The chain couples TRBV20-1 to TRBJ2-7; D gene uncertain. CDR1 is DFQATT and CDR2 is SNEGSKA in the germline V gene (reference sequence). The CDR3 is 13 residues long. V lost 3 bases to trimming and J lost 9 bases, with 18 bases between them.

This clonotype was seen ten or more times. This chain uses TRBV5-6 with TRBJ2-1; D unresolved. Germline V gene data show CDR1 as SGHDT and CDR2 as YYEEEE. V lost 0 bases and J lost 9, with 16 bases in between. The CDR3 consists of 15 residues. For the CDR3, the DNA is TGTGCCAGCAGCTTGGGGGTCAGAGGTAGGAGTGAGCAGTTCTTC. Translating gives CASSLGVRGRSEQFF.

The V gene is TRBV29-1, the J gene TRBJ2-3; 9 nucleotides line up with TRBD1. The CDR3 loop spans 15 amino acids. The germline V gene has CDR1 SQVTM and CDR2 ANQGSEA. The V and J ends lost 3 bases and 2 bases, in that order; junction bases with no gene match: 6. CDR3 nucleotides: TGCAGCGTTGAGGGACAGGGACCTAACACAGATACGCAGTATTTT. This gives the protein CSVEGQGPNTDTQYF.

This clonotype was seen a few times. The rearrangement uses TRBV5-1 and TRBJ1-1, with a possible D match to TRBD1 (6 bases). Germline V lookup: CDR1 SGHRS, CDR2 YFSETQ. The CDR3 totals 15 residues. V dropped 4 bases and J dropped 1 base, with 14 bases sitting between them. This CDR3 reads CASSPGGGPNTEAFF. The CDR3 DNA sequence: TGCGCCAGCAGCCCTGGCGGGGGCCCGAACACTGAAGCTTTCTTT.

This clonotype was detected many times. V is TRBV7-6 and J is TRBJ2-1; 9 bases line up with TRBD1. Germline V gene sequence: CDR1 SGHVS, CDR2 FNYEAQ. The CDR3 contains 15 residues. Trimming removed 4 bases from V and 7 bases from J; junction bases left unmatched: 8. In DNA, the CDR3 is TGTGCCAGCAGCTACCGGGACAGGGTAGGGAATGAGCAGTTCTTC. This sequence encodes CASSYRDRVGNEQFF.

This clonotype appeared many times. The chain joins TRBV5-8 to TRBJ2-2; the match to TRBD2 covers 10 bases. The length of the CDR3 is 16 residues. CDR1 is SGHTS, CDR2 YDEGEE, per germline. Trimming removed 4 bases from V and 4 bases from J; junction bases left unmatched: 7. The CDR3 DNA is TGTGCCAGCAGCGGGAGGACTAGCGGACGCACCGGGGAGCTGTTTTTT. Translating gives CASSGRTSGRTGELFF.

The chain links TRBV7-2 to TRBJ2-3; D ambiguous. Trimming removed 0 bases from V and 4 bases from J, with 14 bases in between. The germline V gene has CDR1 SGHTA and CDR2 FQGNSA. The CDR3 spans 16 residues. Here the CDR3 reads CASSLAPRLVPDTQYF. The DNA for the CDR3 is TGTGCCAGCAGCTTAGCCCCTAGGTTGGTGCCAGATACGCAGTATTTT.

In regard to this clonotype: A read error may explain this, as a much larger clone is one base away. The chain couples TRBV10-3 to TRBJ2-7; 10 nucleotides line up with TRBD2. Trimming took 5 bases from V and 4 from J; bases not matched to a gene: 11. The CDR3 totals 16 residues. Germline-derived CDR1 and CDR2 are ENHRY and SYGVKD. The CDR3 is CAISLSLAGAAYEQYF. CDR3 DNA: TGTGCCATCAGTTTATCCCTAGCGGGAGCAGCGTACGAGCAGTACTTC.

This clonotype occurred many times. V gene TRBV19 combines with J gene TRBJ2-2; TRBD2 agrees at 10 bases. Trimming took 4 bases from V and 5 from J; bases not matched to a gene: 7. Germline CDR1 is LNHDA and CDR2 is SQIVND (reference sequence). The CDR3 runs 16 residues. CDR3: CASSKGLALETGELFF. The CDR3 DNA follows: TGTGCCAGTAGTAAGGGACTAGCGCTCGAGACCGGGGAGCTGTTTTTT.

This clonotype was observed at least ten times. The chain combines TRBV7-9 with TRBJ1-3; TRBD1 matches at 10 bases. Germline V lookup: CDR1 SEHNR, CDR2 FQNEAQ (reference sequence). The J segment lost 5 bases and the V segment lost 1 base, leaving 11 bases of the junction unmatched. The CDR3 length is 18 residues. Here the CDR3 reads CASSLVRTGTGDRNTIYF. In nucleotides, the CDR3 is TGTGCCAGCAGCTTAGTCCGAACCGGGACAGGGGATAGAAACACCATATATTTT.

On this clonotype itself: A clone one base away is much larger, so this may be a read error. The CDR3 sequence: CASSFKTSGFVEQFF. The CDR3 DNA is TGTGCCAGCAGCTTCAAGACTAGTGGGTTTGTTGAGCAGTTCTTC. V gene TRBV7-8 combines with J gene TRBJ2-1, with D perhaps matching TRBD2 (6 bases). The CDR3 is 15 amino acids. Between the trimmed V and J ends, which lost 3 bases and 9 bases, there was a span of 18 bases. Germline-derived CDR1 and CDR2 are SGHVS and FQNEAQ.

To note about this clonotype: This sequence may be a read error, since a much larger clone differs from it by one base. The V gene is TRBV6-1, the J gene TRBJ2-3; 12 bases map to TRBD2. CDR3 length: 15 amino acids. Germline V gives CDR1 MNHNS, CDR2 SASEGT. Unmatched junction bases numbered 6, after V lost 7 bases and J lost 4 bases. CDR3 residues: CASNLAGGNADTQYF. The CDR3, as DNA: TGTGCCAGCAACCTAGCGGGAGGGAACGCAGATACGCAGTATTTT.

The sample holds many counts of this clonotype. One end of the junction is discordant with germline, which a read error may explain. The rearrangement uses TRBV20-1 and TRBJ2-7, with TRBD2 as a possible D gene (7 bases). The V gene's germline CDR1 is DFQATT and CDR2 SNEGSKA (reference sequence). This CDR3 has 15 amino acids. The CDR3 DNA sequence: TGCAGTGCCAGAGGGCGGGGGCTTCAATCCTACGAGCAGTACTTC. It specifies CSARGRGLQSYEQYF.

In this sample, this clonotype turned up many times. V and J are TRBV10-2 and TRBJ2-1; 14 bases are shared with TRBD2. The CDR3 contains 17 residues. Germline assignment: CDR1 WSHSY and CDR2 SAAADI. V shed 6 bases and J 1 base; nucleotides not matched to a gene: 5. DNA for the CDR3: TGCGCCAGCAGACGGGGACTAGCGGGAGAGTCCTACAATGAGCAGTTCTTC. Translated, it gives CASRRGLAGESYNEQFF.

As concerns this clonotype: This may come from a read error, since a much larger clone is one base off. This rearrangement joins TRBV7-9 to TRBJ2-3; 12 bases are shared with TRBD2. The germline CDR1 and CDR2 sequences are SEHNR and FQNEAQ (reference sequence). This CDR3 comprises 15 residues. With V trimmed by 5 bases and J by 8 bases, 8 bases remained unmatched. The CDR3 reads CASSKLAGGEGTQYF. DNA of the CDR3: TGTGCCAGCAGCAAGCTAGCGGGAGGGGAAGGTACGCAGTATTTT.

At least ten counts were recorded for this clonotype. This chain links TRBV29-1 with TRBJ2-3, with 12 bases that match TRBD2. The CDR3 contains 17 residues. The V and J ends lost 0 bases and 3 bases, in that order; junction bases with no gene match: 7. Germline CDR1 and CDR2: SQVTM and ANQGSEA. CDR3 in amino acids: CSVEDGATSGRTDTQYF. CDR3 sequence (DNA): TGCAGCGTTGAAGATGGGGCGACTAGCGGGAGAACAGATACGCAGTATTTT.